What follows describes a single T cell receptor beta chain. Germline lookup yields CDR1 SGHKS and CDR2 YYEKEE (reference sequence). The V and J ends lost 4 bases and 6 bases respectively, with 16 bases between them. CDR3 size: 14 residues. Template switching, a step in the protocol, added a universal primer site, and cDNA carried unique molecular identifiers. TCRdb reprocessed the 5' RACE reads with MiXCR, giving one entry per CDR3 protein. The sample lists under 900,000 distinct CDR3 sequences; about 12% were seen once. This sample stems from a study of identical twins. Healthy Caucasians were all of the donors. The sample was also reused in another study, on yellow fever vaccine responses in identical twins.

The receptor comes from a young woman in good health. Sequences were obtained from PBMCs. The chain is built from TRBV5-5 and TRBJ1-2; D gene ambiguous. Here the CDR3 reads CASSAGPEQDGYTF. The CDR3 region has the DNA TGTGCCAGCAGCGCGGGCCCGGAGCAGGATGGCTACACCTTC. Full variable domain (remainder filled in from reference TRBV5-5 and TRBJ1-2): DAGVTQSPTHLIKTRGQQVTLRCSPISGHKSVSWYQQVLGQGPQFIFQYYEKEERGRGNFPDRFSARQFPNYSSELNVNALLLGDSALYLCASSAGPEQDGYTFGSGTRLTVV.